The sequence of this T cell receptor (beta chain) was determined in a study of T-cell memory formation after mild COVID-19. TCRdb re-called the 5' RACE reads through MiXCR, storing one row per CDR3 protein. The data contain some 200,000 distinct CDR3 sequences, 20% to 25% of them singletons. In this sample, this clonotype turned up a few times. With 8 bases removed from V and 0 bases from J, the gap between germline ends came to 14 bases. Germline V gene data show CDR1 as SNHLY and CDR2 as FYNNEI. The CDR3 covers 14 residues. This TCR came from an adult woman who had mild COVID-19 (a few samples of this study predate the infection). Cell type and time point are not known. The material sequenced was PBMCs or a T cell subset sorted from them (not recorded which). The chain has TRBV2 and TRBJ2-7; TRBD1 is a possible D gene (5 bases). This chain's CDR3 is CASQDWGSSYEQYF. In DNA, the CDR3 is TGTGCCAGCCAGGATTGGGGCAGCTCCTACGAGCAGTACTTC.